This T cell receptor (beta chain) was sequenced during a study of human T cells and chemical hapten exposure. TCRdb processed the RACE reads anew with MiXCR; each CDR3 protein has one entry. The table has about 360,000 distinct CDR3 sequences, around 5% seen once. This clonotype was detected ten times or more. Stated time point: patch test 1, 2 weeks after DPC sensitization. Treatment indicated: therapeutic diphenylcyclopropenone sensitization with weekly scalp DPC. The CDR3 length is 16 residues. CDR1 and CDR2 (germline): SGHAT, FQNNGV. The V end lost 1 base, the J end lost 1 base, and 12 bases lay between the germline ends.

J is TRBJ2-3 and V is TRBV11-2; D is perhaps TRBD2 (6 bases). Sequencing was performed on whole blood, taken in connection with sensitization to the hapten diphenylcyclopropenone (DPC). The receptor was derived from a woman between 50 and 59 years old with alopecia areata. Some clones in this sample may be carry-over from other donors' samples. CDR3 protein: CASSLGLARGTDTQYF. CDR3 nucleotide sequence: TGTGCCAGCAGCTTAGGGCTAGCGAGGGGCACAGATACGCAGTATTTT.